The rows below give T cell receptor beta chains drawn from one sample of a study of blood T cells in healthy people across ages. TCRdb reanalysed the 5' RACE reads using MiXCR and keeps one entry per CDR3 protein. Altogether 800,000 to 1,300,000 distinct CDR3 sequences are present, around 25% being singletons, with the ten largest covering 0.65% to 0.95%. The sample was also reused in another study, on T cells of mothers and their children.

What was sequenced was blood. These receptors were collected from a girl aged 2-10 years in good health. Both conserved end residues are part of each CDR3. A D gene is named only where the DNA matches it firmly. Expanded clones are given a class, and other clones once, few, many or no size at all.

clone_size j_call v_call d_call cdr3_aa cdr3_nt
few TRBJ2-1 TRBV28 TRBD2 CASLLAGGGNEQFF TGTGCCAGCTTACTAGCGGGAGGGGGTAATGAGCAGTTCTTC
- TRBJ2-7 TRBV9 - CASSVDGAKDYEQYF TGTGCCAGCAGCGTAGACGGGGCCAAGGATTACGAGCAGTACTTC
- TRBJ2-1 TRBV20-1 TRBD2 CSARASGRAGGWEQFF TGCAGTGCTAGAGCAAGTGGTCGAGCGGGAGGTTGGGAGCAGTTCTTC
- TRBJ2-1 TRBV28 TRBD2 CASSLVSSGRYNEQFF TGTGCCAGCAGTTTAGTCTCTAGCGGGAGATACAATGAGCAGTTCTTC
- TRBJ1-3 TRBV12-3/TRBV12-4 - CASSSSGKAGNTIYF TGTGCCAGCAGTTCCTCAGGGAAGGCTGGAAACACCATATATTTT
once TRBJ2-5 TRBV7-8 - CASSSPASRGLPQGLF TGTGCCAGCAGCTCGCCCGCATCCAGGGGATTGCCCCAAGGGTTGTTC
once TRBJ2-3 TRBV20-1 TRBD2 CSARDWLAGAATDTQYF TGCAGTGCTAGAGATTGGCTAGCGGGGGCAGCCACAGATACGCAGTATTTT
- TRBJ2-3 TRBV4-3 TRBD2 CASSPPLAGIADTQYF TGCGCCAGCAGCCCCCCACTAGCGGGGATCGCAGATACGCAGTATTTT
- TRBJ2-1 TRBV3-1 - CASSQDGRVSEQFF TGTGCCAGCAGCCAAGACGGAAGAGTTAGCGAGCAGTTCTTC
few TRBJ2-1 TRBV7-7 - CASSFGVGEDNEQFF TGTGCTAGCAGCTTCGGTGTGGGGGAGGACAATGAGCAGTTCTTC
- TRBJ1-1 TRBV29-1 - CSVWAWNTEAFF TGCAGCGTTTGGGCGTGGAACACTGAAGCTTTCTTT
- TRBJ2-7 TRBV6-5 - CASSYGIQGSSYEQSF TGTGCCAGCAGTTACGGCATACAGGGCAGCTCCTACGAGCAGTCCTTC
few TRBJ1-5 TRBV16 TRBD1 CASSPRQGEQPQHF TGTGCCAGCAGCCCTCGACAGGGGGAACAGCCCCAGCATTTT
few TRBJ1-6 TRBV7-9 TRBD1 CASSLVAGQGNSPLHF TGTGCCAGCAGCTTAGTCGCGGGACAGGGAAACTCACCCCTCCACTTT
- TRBJ2-1 TRBV29-1 - CSVVGNRDEQFF TGCAGCGTTGTGGGCAATCGGGATGAGCAGTTCTTC
- TRBJ2-1 TRBV2 - CASSLDPGLTYNEQFF TGTGCCAGCAGTTTAGATCCGGGGTTAACCTACAATGAGCAGTTCTTC
- TRBJ2-5 TRBV5-5 TRBD1 CASSHREGTGLETQYF TGTGCCAGCAGCCATCGTGAGGGGACAGGGCTGGAGACCCAGTACTTC
- TRBJ1-1 TRBV12-3/TRBV12-4 - CASSPGARGVGAFF TGTGCCAGCAGTCCCGGGGCGCGAGGGGTAGGGGCTTTCTTT
- TRBJ2-4 TRBV10-3 TRBD1 CAISETYGDRAVKNIQYF TGTGCCATCAGTGAGACCTACGGCGACAGGGCTGTCAAAAACATTCAGTACTTC
few TRBJ2-2 TRBV20-1 - CSARDSQAGLTGELFF TGCAGTGCTAGAGATTCCCAGGCGGGATTAACCGGGGAGCTGTTTTTT
few TRBJ1-4 TRBV9 TRBD1 CASSSEPGTGEEKLFF TGTGCCAGCAGCTCTGAACCCGGGACAGGGGAGGAAAAACTGTTTTTT
few TRBJ1-5 TRBV2 TRBD1 CASSSGGGGNEPQHF TGTGCCAGCAGTTCAGGGGGCGGAGGTAATGAGCCCCAGCATTTT
- TRBJ2-7 TRBV11-2 - CASSLVSGNGYEQYF TGTGCCAGCAGCTTAGTTTCGGGAAATGGCTACGAGCAGTACTTC
- TRBJ1-1 TRBV20-1 - CSAASGTLDEAFF TGCAGTGCTGCCTCGGGCACCCTGGATGAAGCTTTCTTT
few TRBJ1-3 TRBV9 - CASSSQPVSSGNTIYF TGTGCCAGCAGCTCTCAACCCGTCAGCTCTGGAAACACCATATATTTT
few TRBJ1-2 TRBV7-3 - CASKISIGDNYGYTF TGTGCCAGCAAGATATCGATAGGGGATAACTATGGCTACACCTTC
few TRBJ1-6 TRBV27 - CASSPRGGYNSPLHF TGTGCCAGCAGCCCTAGGGGCGGCTATAATTCACCCCTCCACTTT
- TRBJ1-2 TRBV5-1 - CASSLEVPERDGYTF TGCGCCAGCAGCTTGGAGGTCCCGGAACGGGATGGCTACACCTTC
few TRBJ2-7 TRBV7-9 - CAGRSGSSYEQYF TGTGCCGGCCGGAGCGGTAGCTCCTACGAGCAGTACTTC
few TRBJ2-1 TRBV12-3/TRBV12-4 - CASSLDYGNEQFF TGTGCCAGCAGTTTAGATTACGGAAATGAGCAGTTCTTC
few TRBJ1-1 TRBV2 - CALRRALNTEAFF TGTGCCCTCCGAAGGGCCCTGAACACTGAAGCTTTCTTT
few TRBJ1-1 TRBV4-2 - CASSQDIRGRAEAFF TGTGCCAGCAGCCAAGATATTCGGGGAAGGGCTGAAGCTTTCTTT
- TRBJ1-2 TRBV7-2 - CASSPLWGNVVYGYTF TGTGCCAGCAGTCCCCTTTGGGGGAACGTGGTCTATGGCTACACCTTC
once TRBJ2-7 TRBV7-9 TRBD2 CASSNTRDYGQYF TGTGCCAGCAGCAACACCCGGGACTACGGGCAGTACTTC
few TRBJ2-1 TRBV6-1 - CASRGGGDEQFF TGTGCCAGCAGGGGAGGGGGGGATGAGCAGTTCTTC
few TRBJ2-5 TRBV7-9 - CASSLIGLSKETQYF TGTGCCAGCAGCTTAATAGGACTATCAAAAGAGACCCAGTACTTC
few TRBJ2-1 TRBV20-1 - CSATRTVNYNEQFF TGCAGTGCGACTCGGACAGTAAATTACAATGAGCAGTTCTTC
- TRBJ2-5 TRBV27 - CASSLGPALPVEGKTQYF TGTGCCAGCAGTTTAGGGCCGGCTTTGCCAGTTGAGGGAAAGACCCAGTACTTC
- TRBJ2-1 TRBV25-1 - CASSGTQGLGSYNEQFF TGTGCCAGCAGTGGTACTCAGGGCTTAGGCTCCTACAATGAGCAGTTCTTC
few TRBJ1-2 TRBV20-1 - CSAQLKGAGGPAIVGYGYTF TGCAGTGCGCAATTGAAAGGAGCTGGAGGTCCAGCTATTGTGGGATATGGCTACACCTTC
- TRBJ2-2 TRBV3-1 - CASSLRDWTYTGELFF TGTGCCAGCAGCCTTCGGGACTGGACCTACACCGGGGAGCTGTTTTTT
many TRBJ2-1 TRBV29-1 - CSVLLQGRQFF TGCAGCGTACTCCTTCAGGGTCGGCAGTTCTTC
few TRBJ2-1 TRBV5-6 TRBD2 CASSWTLSASGSSYNEQFF TGTGCCAGCAGCTGGACCTTGTCCGCTAGCGGGAGCTCCTACAATGAGCAGTTCTTC
few TRBJ2-4 TRBV29-1 TRBD2 CSVERRSTSGTVQYF TGCAGCGTTGAAAGGAGGTCGACTAGCGGGACTGTTCAGTACTTC
few TRBJ2-1 TRBV7-9 - CASSLASGGGTFF TGTGCCAGCAGCTTAGCTTCAGGTGGAGGGACGTTCTTC
- TRBJ2-7 TRBV4-3 TRBD2 CASSPGGLRFWYEQYF TGCGCCAGCAGCCCGGGGGGGTTGCGTTTTTGGTACGAGCAGTACTTC
- TRBJ1-1 TRBV6-1 - CASTARATVRTEAFF TGTGCCAGCACCGCTAGGGCAACGGTGCGGACTGAAGCTTTCTTT
once TRBJ2-1 TRBV27 - CASKSANDYNEQFF TGTGCCAGCAAAAGCGCCAACGACTACAATGAGCAGTTCTTC
- TRBJ2-2 TRBV6-1 TRBD2 CASSDDTSGRVNTGELFF TGTGCCAGCAGTGATGATACTAGCGGGAGGGTGAACACCGGGGAGCTGTTTTTT
- TRBJ2-3 TRBV12-3/TRBV12-4 - CASSVRAVGTDTQYF TGTGCCAGCAGTGTGCGCGCCGTCGGAACAGATACGCAGTATTTT
- TRBJ2-1 TRBV11-2 TRBD2 CASSLPGLAGVNEQFF TGTGCCAGCAGCTTACCCGGACTAGCGGGAGTCAATGAGCAGTTCTTC
- TRBJ2-7 TRBV15 - CATSRGGTAYEQYF TGTGCCACCAGCAGAGGCGGGACAGCCTACGAGCAGTACTTC
- TRBJ2-3 TRBV6-1 - CASSERLAFTDTQYF TGTGCCAGCAGTGAACGGCTAGCCTTCACAGATACGCAGTATTTT
few TRBJ2-7 TRBV29-1 TRBD2 CSVELASGRMNEQYF TGCAGCGTTGAATTAGCTAGCGGGAGGATGAACGAGCAGTACTTC
many TRBJ1-5 TRBV4-3 - CASSQELRQPQHF TGCGCCAGCAGCCAAGAGCTGAGGCAGCCCCAGCATTTT
few TRBJ2-5 TRBV7-9 - CASSTIQGRETQYF TGTGCCAGCAGCACAATACAGGGCCGGGAGACCCAGTACTTC
- TRBJ1-4 TRBV7-9 - CASSLIISSGEKLFF TGTGCCAGCAGCTTAATAATATCGTCGGGTGAAAAACTGTTTTTT
few TRBJ2-1 TRBV11-3 TRBD2 CAGRTDGGAYNEQFF TGTGCCGGCCGGACGGACGGGGGGGCCTACAATGAGCAGTTCTTC